The 28 T cell receptor beta chains given below trace back to one sample, sequenced in a study of blood T cell repertoires in COVID-19. The repertoire was sequenced with immunoSEQ multiplex PCR; TCRdb's copy has only in-frame clones and lacks some. The table includes about 260,000 clones, approximately 79% detected once. Sequencing input: PBMCs or T cells enriched from blood (not recorded which). These receptors were collected from a man aged 25-45 years with acute COVID-19.

The chain employs TRBV11-2 and TRBJ1-1; perhaps TRBD1 as D (5 bases). The CDR3 has 15 residues. The V end was cut by 2 bases, the J end by 11 bases, with 21 bases between. The germline V gene encodes CDR1 SGHAT and CDR2 FQNNGV. CDR3 residues: CASSLTLRDGLGAFF. In DNA form, the CDR3 reads TGTGCCAGCAGCTTAACCTTGCGGGACGGCCTTGGTGCTTTCTTT. The whole variable domain, remainder taken from reference TRBV11-2 and TRBJ1-1, is EAGVAQSPRYKIIEKRQSVAFWCNPISGHATLYWYQQILGQGPKLLIQFQNNGVVDDSQLPKDRFSAERLKGVDSTLKIQPAKLEDSAVYLCASSLTLRDGLGAFFGQGTRLTVV.

The rearrangement joins TRBV6-1 to TRBJ2-7; D is uncertain. V lost 2 bases and J lost 3, with 5 bases in between. This CDR3 has 12 residues. Germline lookup yields CDR1 MNHNS and CDR2 SASEGT. The CDR3 sequence is CASSEPSYEQYV. CDR3 in DNA: TGTGCCAGCAGTGAACCGAGCTACGAGCAGTACGTC.

The gene calls are TRBV4-1 and TRBJ1-2; 8 bases line up with TRBD1. Germline V gives CDR1 MGHRA, CDR2 YSYEKL. V lost 4 bases, J lost 7 bases, and 11 bases stayed unmatched. This CDR3 contains 15 residues. As DNA, the CDR3 is TGCGCCAGCAGCCCTGACGGACAGGGATATGTTGGCTACACCTTC. Translated, it gives CASSPDGQGYVGYTF.

The count of this clone is one. V usage is TRBV6-5 and J usage is TRBJ2-2, with TRBD2 as a possible D gene (6 bases). This CDR3 has 14 amino acids. V was clipped by 7 bases and J by 4 bases, with 13 bases between them. Germline loops: CDR1 MNHEY, CDR2 SVGAGI. This CDR3 is CASTPGSPTGELFF. The CDR3 DNA reads as TGTGCCAGCACCCCCGGGAGTCCCACCGGGGAGCTGTTTTTT.

This clone was seen only a few times. This chain joins TRBV15 and TRBJ1-5, with 9 bases identical to TRBD1. Germline V gene lookup returns CDR1 LNHNV and CDR2 YYDKDF (reference sequence). The CDR3 consists of 16 residues. V was pared by 4 bases and J by 2 bases, with 6 bases of the junction left unmatched. The CDR3 here is CATSTPQGAGNQPQHF. The CDR3 nucleotides read TGTGCCACCAGCACCCCACAGGGGGCCGGCAATCAGCCCCAGCATTTT. The complete variable domain, with remaining parts taken from reference TRBV15 and TRBJ1-5, reads DAMVIQNPRYQVTQFGKPVTLSCSQTLNHNVMYWYQQKSSQAPKLLFHYYDKDFNNEADTPDNFQSRRPNTSFCFLDIRSPGLGDTAMYLCATSTPQGAGNQPQHFGDGTRLSIL.

This rearrangement joins TRBV3-1 (or the pseudogene TRBV3-2) to TRBJ1-1; D perhaps matches TRBD1 (5 bases). The germline V gene has CDR1 LGHDT and CDR2 YNNKEL (reference sequence). This CDR3 is built from 15 residues. The germline V and J ends were trimmed by 1 base and 0 bases, with 9 bases remaining between them. CDR3 in DNA: TGTGCCAGCAGCCAAGCGGGGGGGTTGAACACTGAAGCTTTCTTT. Translated, it gives CASSQAGGLNTEAFF.

The rearrangement links TRBV18 to TRBJ2-3; 8 bases fit TRBD1. Germline CDR1 and CDR2: KGHSH and LQKENI. CDR3 length: 15 amino acids. The V segment lost 3 bases and the J segment 3 bases; nucleotides outside the gene matches: 5. The CDR3 bases are TGTGCCAGCTCACCCGAGCGGACAGGGACAGATACGCAGTATTTT. It translates to CASSPERTGTDTQYF.

This clone was observed once. The chain has TRBV24-1 and TRBJ2-1, with a tentative D call TRBD1 (6 bases). Germline CDR1 is KGHDR and CDR2 is SFDVKD. This CDR3 has 14 residues. V was trimmed by 1 base and J by 6 bases, leaving 9 bases between them. CDR3 protein: CATSDFPTGNEQFF. The CDR3 DNA is TGTGCCACCAGTGATTTTCCGACAGGCAATGAGCAGTTCTTC.

This clone was seen a single time. The CDR3 is CASHPYMTRSYNEQFF. CDR3 sequence (DNA): TGTGCCAGCCACCCGTACATGACAAGGTCCTACAATGAGCAGTTCTTC. This chain links TRBV2 with TRBJ2-1; D uncertain. The CDR3 extends over 16 amino acids. V was shortened by 8 bases and J by 1 base, with 18 bases between the two germline ends. Per germline, CDR1 SNHLY and CDR2 FYNNEI.

The chain employs TRBV6-1 and TRBJ2-7, with TRBD1 as a possible D gene (5 bases). The CDR3 has 13 residues. Looked up from germline, CDR1 is MNHNS and CDR2 is SASEGT. The V end lost 2 bases, the J end lost 4 bases, and 9 bases lay between the germline ends. The CDR3 nucleotides are TGTGCCAGCAGTGAACACAGGCAGTACGAGCAGTACGTC. Its protein is CASSEHRQYEQYV.

This clone was seen a single time. This chain links TRBV12-5 with TRBJ2-5; D unresolved. CDR1 LGHNT and CDR2 FRNRAP come from the germline V gene. V was clipped by 2 bases and J by 2 bases, with 6 bases between them. This CDR3 spans 13 amino acids. For the CDR3, the DNA is TGTGCTAGTGGTTTGACTATACAAGAGACCCAGTACTTC. Translating gives CASGLTIQETQYF.

This clone was observed a handful of times. This rearrangement joins TRBV24-1 to TRBJ1-5; 7 nucleotides align to TRBD1. Germline loops: CDR1 KGHDR, CDR2 SFDVKD. J lost 15 bases, V lost 4 bases, and 8 bases had no gene match. The CDR3 consists of 12 residues. CDR3: CATSDDDRVWHF. DNA of the CDR3: TGTGCCACCAGTGACGACGACAGGGTTTGGCATTTT.

The chain links TRBV7-8 to TRBJ1-6; possibly TRBD1 for D (5 bases). Germline loops: CDR1 SGHVS, CDR2 FQNEAQ. The CDR3 spans 15 residues. V dropped 5 bases and J dropped 6 bases, with 14 bases sitting between them. The CDR3 coding sequence is TGTGCCAGCAGCCCGAGACAGATTGCTAATTCACCCCTCCACTTT. Residues: CASSPRQIANSPLHF.

There are a few counts of this clone. The chain recombines TRBV29-1 with TRBJ1-2, with TRBD1 matching over 7 bases. The CDR3 sequence is 13 residues long. Per germline, CDR1 SQVTM and CDR2 ANQGSEA. J gave up 5 bases and V 7 bases, and 10 bases lay outside the gene matches. CDR3 region: CSAGGDSIYGYTF. CDR3 sequence (DNA): TGCAGCGCCGGGGGGGACAGCATATATGGCTACACCTTC.

This clone was recorded a few times. The CDR3 nucleotides read TGTGCCAGCAGCGGATACGGGACAGCCAACACCGGGGAGCTGTTTTTT. Its translation: CASSGYGTANTGELFF. V and J are TRBV9 and TRBJ2-2, with TRBD1 matching 7 bases. The CDR3 spans 16 residues. V trimming: 3 bases; J trimming: 2 bases; junction bases outside the gene matches: 7. The germline CDR1 and CDR2 sequences are SGDLS and YYNGEE.

The rearrangement links TRBV19 to TRBJ1-1; 11 positions match TRBD1. This CDR3 spans 17 amino acids. Germline V CDR1 and CDR2: LNHDA, SQIVND (reference sequence). After removal of 6 bases from V and 10 bases from J, the junction contained 19 bases not matched to a gene. The CDR3 is CASSLRTLRTGGLGAFF. In DNA, the CDR3 is TGTGCCAGTAGCCTCCGAACTTTAAGGACAGGGGGCCTAGGAGCTTTCTTT.

V is TRBV9 and J is TRBJ2-5, with a possible D match to TRBD2 (5 bases). Trimming took off 0 bases at V and 4 bases at J, with 10 bases between the two ends. This CDR3 is built from 14 residues. Germline lookup yields CDR1 SGDLS and CDR2 YYNGEE. CDR3 sequence (DNA): TGTGCCAGCAGCGTAGGTCGGGGTTCAGAGACCCAGTACTTC. Protein sequence: CASSVGRGSETQYF.

This clone was found a few times. This rearrangement joins TRBV27 to TRBJ2-1; D unclear. The CDR3 is 15 amino acids. CDR1 is MNHEY, CDR2 SMNVEV, per germline (reference sequence). V was pared by 0 bases and J by 2 bases, with 8 bases between. The chain's CDR3 is CASSLSNTAYNEQFF. The CDR3 DNA follows: TGTGCCAGCAGTTTATCGAACACAGCCTACAATGAGCAGTTCTTC.

This clone turned up a few times. V usage is TRBV7-2 and J usage is TRBJ2-1, with TRBD2 matching over 10 bases. The J segment lost 6 bases and the V segment lost 3 bases, leaving 8 bases of the junction unmatched. Germline CDR1 is SGHTA and CDR2 is FQGNSA. This CDR3 has 16 amino acids. The CDR3 DNA reads as TGTGCCAGCAGCTTGGCCCTGGGACTAGCGATCAATGAGCAGTTCTTC. This codes for CASSLALGLAINEQFF.

This clone has only one observation. The V and J genes are TRBV5-4 and TRBJ1-3; the D is unclear. Trimming removed 3 bases at V and 3 bases at J, with 10 bases between. Germline loops: CDR1 SGHNT, CDR2 YYREEE (reference sequence). There are 14 residues in the CDR3. In nucleotides, the CDR3 is TGTGCCAGCAGCTCCTCAGGAGGTGGAAACACCATATATTTT. It codes for CASSSSGGGNTIYF.

This clone was observed a few times. The CDR3 region has the DNA TGTGCCATCAGTGAGTCAGGGGCTCAGTACGTC. As protein: CAISESGAQYV. The chain employs TRBV10-3 and TRBJ2-7; D may be TRBD1 (5 bases). The germline CDR1 and CDR2 sequences are ENHRY and SYGVKD. V was shortened by 0 bases and J by 10 bases, with 7 bases between the two germline ends. The CDR3 runs to 11 residues.

The gene calls are TRBV7-2 and TRBJ1-1; D is unclear. This CDR3 spans 13 amino acids. CDR1 is SGHTA and CDR2 is FQGNSA in the germline V gene. Trimming took 4 bases from V and 9 from J, leaving 15 bases between them. CDR3 amino acids: CASSSGYATKAFF. The CDR3 DNA is TGTGCCAGCAGCTCGGGATACGCCACCAAAGCTTTCTTT.

In its sample, this clone was seen once. The V gene is TRBV5-4, the J gene TRBJ2-3; TRBD2 aligns across 7 bases. With 0 bases clipped from V and 0 bases from J, the junction kept 1 base outside the gene matches. This CDR3 is built from 15 residues. CDR1 is SGHNT and CDR2 is YYREEE in the germline V gene (reference sequence). In DNA form, the CDR3 reads TGTGCCAGCAGCTTGGCTAGCGGAAGCACAGATACGCAGTATTTT. Protein product: CASSLASGSTDTQYF.

The J gene is TRBJ1-1, the V gene TRBV5-1, with 8 bases that match TRBD1. J lost 0 bases, V lost 4 bases, and 2 bases had no gene match. CDR1 is SGHRS, CDR2 YFSETQ, per germline. This CDR3 comprises 14 residues. The CDR3 sequence is CASSATGVNTEAFF. In DNA form, the CDR3 reads TGCGCCAGCAGCGCGACAGGGGTGAACACTGAAGCTTTCTTT.

The V and J genes are TRBV30 and TRBJ1-1; 8 positions agree with TRBD1. The germline V gene encodes CDR1 GTSNPN and CDR2 SVGIG (reference sequence). The CDR3 spans 15 residues. V was clipped by 5 bases and J by 1 base; unmatched bases: 9. CDR3 sequence: CAWRPGTGSNTEAFF. The CDR3 bases are TGTGCCTGGCGTCCCGGGACAGGTTCGAACACTGAAGCTTTCTTT.

The chain uses TRBV4-3 and TRBJ1-4, with TRBD1 matching 9 bases. There are 16 residues in the CDR3. Germline V gene lookup returns CDR1 LGHNA and CDR2 YSLEER. The V segment lost 1 base and the J segment 5 bases; nucleotides outside the gene matches: 5. CDR3 amino acids: CASSQAPGQGNEKLFF. CDR3 nucleotides: TGCGCCAGCAGCCAAGCCCCGGGACAGGGAAATGAAAAACTGTTTTTT.

This chain uses TRBV6-1 with TRBJ1-3, with TRBD1 matching 7 bases. V was pared by 3 bases and J by 8 bases, with 7 bases of the junction left unmatched. From germline, CDR1 is MNHNS and CDR2 SASEGT. The length of the CDR3 is 14 residues. The CDR3 is CASSDKGASDTIYF. The CDR3 nucleotides read TGTGCCAGCAGTGATAAGGGGGCGTCGGACACCATATATTTT.

The chain links TRBV18 to TRBJ1-2; 8 bases are a match to TRBD1. Germline V gene lookup returns CDR1 KGHSH and CDR2 LQKENI. The CDR3 covers 14 residues. V was clipped by 3 bases and J by 5 bases; unmatched bases: 5. CDR3 DNA: TGTGCCAGCTCACCTGAGGGACAGGTTTATGGCTACACCTTC. This encodes CASSPEGQVYGYTF.